This T cell receptor (beta chain) stems from a study of shared clonotypes between healthy human individuals. CDR3 size: 12 residues. Germline-derived CDR1 and CDR2 are SQVTM and ANQGSEA. V was trimmed by 5 bases and J by 0 bases, leaving 6 bases between them. Method: immunoSEQ multiplex PCR; TCRdb's copy keeps in-frame clones and lacks some. The table has approximately 980,000 clones, approximately 80% seen once; the top ten hold nearly 1.5%. The sequence derives from a man aged 18-30 years in good health. This chain links TRBV29-1 with TRBJ2-3; D gene uncertain. The sequenced sample consisted of memory CD4+ T cells sorted from blood. This sample's subset: CD45RA-negative fraction. The CDR3 spells CSVRQSTDTQYF. The DNA of the CDR3 is TGCAGCGTTCGGCAGAGCACAGATACGCAGTATTTT.